A selection of T cell receptor beta chains follows, all from one sample in a study of blood T cell repertoires in COVID-19. Assay used: immunoSEQ multiplex PCR; TCRdb lists only in-frame clones, some missing. Of 180,000 or so clones listed, about 85% are singletons. The sample comprised peripheral blood. The receptors stem from a man between 18 and 29 years old with acute or convalescent COVID-19. Each CDR3 is given with its conserved first and last residue. Fields, in order: clone size, D gene, V gene, J gene, CDR3 DNA, CDR3 protein. D genes are given only for firm matches. Expanded clones are given a class, and other clones once, few, many or no size at all.

-	TRBD1	TRBV19	TRBJ1-5	TGTGCCAGTAGTATGAGAGTCCAGGGGGGTCAGCCCCAGCATTTT	CASSMRVQGGQPQHF
-	-	TRBV7-8	TRBJ1-1	TGTGCCAGCAGCTTACGTACAGGGCCTGAAGCTTTCTTT	CASSLRTGPEAFF
-	-	TRBV7-9	TRBJ1-5	TGTGCCAGCAGTCGCGGAAGGGGGAGCAATCAGCCCCAGCATTTT	CASSRGRGSNQPQHF
-	-	TRBV5-1	TRBJ1-1	TGCGCCAGCAGCTTTGGGCAGCTGAACACTGAAGCTTTCTTT	CASSFGQLNTEAFF
-	-	TRBV5-1	TRBJ1-4	TGCGCCAGCAGACTTAATGAAAAACTGTTTTTT	CASRLNEKLFF
-	TRBD2	TRBV10-3	TRBJ2-1	TGTGCCATCGGCACTAGCGGGGAGAATGAGCAGTTCTTC	CAIGTSGENEQFF
-	-	TRBV9	TRBJ1-3	TGTGCCAGCAGCGGAAACAGGGACTCTGGAAACACCATATATTTT	CASSGNRDSGNTIYF
-	-	TRBV6-5	TRBJ1-2	TGTGCCAGCAGTTGGGGGGGGAGGGGAGAGTATGGCTACACCTTC	CASSWGGRGEYGYTF
-	-	TRBV6-5	TRBJ1-5	TGTGCCAGCTGGGCAGGATATAGCAATCAGCCCCAGCATTTT	CASWAGYSNQPQHF
-	TRBD1	TRBV24-1	TRBJ2-5	TGTGCCACCAGTGATTTTTGGGACAGTAACGGTCAAGAGACCCAGTACTTC	CATSDFWDSNGQETQYF
-	-	TRBV28	TRBJ1-2	TGTGCCAGCAGTTTGGTTGGCAGGCCCTATGGCTACACCTTC	CASSLVGRPYGYTF
-	TRBD1	TRBV3-1/TRBV3-2	TRBJ2-7	TGTGCCAGCAGCCAACTGGGACAGGGAACGTACGAGCAGTACTTC	CASSQLGQGTYEQYF
-	-	TRBV28	TRBJ1-2	TGTGCCAGCAGTTTACAGGGTCCCTATGGCTACACCTTC	CASSLQGPYGYTF
few	TRBD1	TRBV6-5	TRBJ1-1	TGTGCCAGCAGTTACGCAGGGGGCAACACTGAAGCTTTCTTT	CASSYAGGNTEAFF
-	-	TRBV6-6	TRBJ1-3	TGTGCCAGCAGTATACAGGGAGTTGGAAACACCATATATTTT	CASSIQGVGNTIYF
-	-	TRBV27	TRBJ1-1	TGTGCCAGCAGTTTATTCGGCCAGGGAGGCACTGAAGCTTTCTTT	CASSLFGQGGTEAFF
-	-	TRBV28	TRBJ2-2	TGTGCCAGCAGTCCCCCCCTGACCGGGGAGCTGTTTTTT	CASSPPLTGELFF
-	-	TRBV6-5	TRBJ2-3	TGTGCCAGCAGTATAGGGGCTGGCACAGATACGCAGTATTTT	CASSIGAGTDTQYF
-	-	TRBV6-5	TRBJ1-1	TGTGCCAGCAGTTACACAGTGATGGCTGAAGCTTTCTTT	CASSYTVMAEAFF
-	TRBD1	TRBV18	TRBJ2-3	TGTGCCAGCTCACTGGGACAGGACACAGATACGCAGTATTTT	CASSLGQDTDTQYF
few	TRBD2	TRBV5-1	TRBJ2-3	TGCGCCAGCAGGTCCGGGGGGGCCGGGGGCACAGATACGCAGTATTTT	CASRSGGAGGTDTQYF
-	-	TRBV7-2	TRBJ1-2	TGTGCCAGCAGCGCGACCGGGAAATTCTATGGCTACACCTTC	CASSATGKFYGYTF
-	-	TRBV6-2/TRBV6-3	TRBJ2-1	TGTGCCAGCAGTTACGCGCTAGCTAGCTCCTACAATGAGCAGTTCTTC	CASSYALASSYNEQFF
-	TRBD1	TRBV7-9	TRBJ2-3	TGTGCCAGCAGCGGTCGACAGGGTACGCAGTATTTT	CASSGRQGTQYF
-	TRBD1	TRBV23-1	TRBJ2-2	TGCGCCAGCAACGGACAGGGGGCTACCGGGGAGCTGTTTTTT	CASNGQGATGELFF
-	-	TRBV11-2	TRBJ1-4	TGTGTCGCGGGGGGGCCTAATGAAAAACTGTTTTTT	CVAGGPNEKLFF
-	TRBD2	TRBV7-6	TRBJ2-1	TGTGCCAGCAGCTTAGAACTAGCGGGGAACTACAATGAGCAGTTCTTC	CASSLELAGNYNEQFF
-	TRBD2	TRBV14	TRBJ2-2	TGTGCCAGCAGCCAAGATATTCGGCTAGCGGGCCGCACCGGGGAGCTGTTTTTT	CASSQDIRLAGRTGELFF
-	TRBD1	TRBV28	TRBJ1-2	TGTGCCAGCACAAAACCCCTCGGGACAGGGAGCTATGGCTACACCTTC	CASTKPLGTGSYGYTF
-	TRBD2	TRBV11-2	TRBJ2-5	TGTGCCAGCAGCTCCCTCGGACTAGCGGGGAAAGAGACCCAGTACTTC	CASSSLGLAGKETQYF
-	TRBD1	TRBV7-9	TRBJ2-1	TGTGCCAGCAGCTCGAACCCAGGGTGGGGGACAGGTGAGCAGTTCTTC	CASSSNPGWGTGEQFF
-	TRBD1	TRBV6-2/TRBV6-3	TRBJ1-4	TGTGCCAGCAGCACCGTCGGACAGGGAGATGAAAAACTGTTTTTT	CASSTVGQGDEKLFF
-	TRBD2	TRBV4-1	TRBJ2-1	TGCGCCAGCAGCCAACCCGGGACTAGCGGGGGGGCCCTAAACAATGAGCAGTTCTTC	CASSQPGTSGGALNNEQFF
few	TRBD1	TRBV30	TRBJ2-3	TGTGCCTGGAGTAAAACTCGAGGACAGGCGAGCACAGATACGCAGTATTTT	CAWSKTRGQASTDTQYF
once	-	TRBV4-1	TRBJ2-3	TGCGCCAGCAGCCAAGACAGGGCGGACACAGATACGCAGTATTTT	CASSQDRADTDTQYF
-	-	TRBV10-1	TRBJ2-7	TGCGCCAGCGCGGCCGGACTCGCGAGCTCCTACGAGCAGTACTTC	CASAAGLASSYEQYF
once	TRBD2	TRBV7-7	TRBJ2-3	TGTGCCAGCAGCCCGGGACTAGCGGGGGGATCAGATACGCAGTATTTT	CASSPGLAGGSDTQYF
-	-	TRBV21-1	TRBJ1-2	TGTGCCAGCAGCAAAGGGACAGTCTACTATGGCTACACCTTC	CASSKGTVYYGYTF
-	TRBD1	TRBV7-9	TRBJ2-3	TGTGCCAGCAGCTCCACAGCCCTGACAGGGGACACAGATACGCAGTATTTT	CASSSTALTGDTDTQYF
-	-	TRBV28	TRBJ2-5	TGTGCCAGCACCCCCCGGACTACCTCGGGGACCCAGTACTTC	CASTPRTTSGTQYF
-	-	TRBV7-9	TRBJ2-5	TGTGCCAGCAGCCGACTGGTTTTGACCCAGTACTTC	CASSRLVLTQYF
-	-	TRBV6-4	TRBJ2-3	TGTGCCAGCAGCGCAAATGGACACACAGGCACAGATACGCAGTATTTT	CASSANGHTGTDTQYF
-	TRBD1	TRBV7-9	TRBJ2-5	TGTGCCAGCAGCTTAGGGGCTGGACAGGGGGCGATTCAGGAGACCCAGTACTTC	CASSLGAGQGAIQETQYF
-	-	TRBV18	TRBJ1-1	TGTGCCAGCTCACCGCGGGGGGGGAACACTGAAGCTTTCTTT	CASSPRGGNTEAFF
-	-	TRBV28	TRBJ1-1	TGTGCCAGCAGTCCACTTTCCCGGACTCAAGCTTTCTTT	CASSPLSRTQAFF
-	-	TRBV19	TRBJ2-2	TGTGCCAGTAGTATATCAGGGGGGCCTGACACCGGGGAGCTGTTTTTT	CASSISGGPDTGELFF
-	-	TRBV11-3	TRBJ2-1	TGTGCCAGCAGCCCCCCCCCGGGACAAGGGGATCCAAATGAGCAGTTCTTC	CASSPPPGQGDPNEQFF
-	-	TRBV30	TRBJ1-5	TGTGCCTGGAGGAACAGGGAAGGTCCCAATCAGCCCCAGCATTTT	CAWRNREGPNQPQHF
few	-	TRBV6-2/TRBV6-3	TRBJ1-6	TGTGCCAGCAGTCTTGGACAGACAAGCTCCTATAATTCACCCCTCCACTTT	CASSLGQTSSYNSPLHF
-	-	TRBV9	TRBJ2-7	TGTGCCAGCAGCGTAGGCCACTCGAGCTCCTACGAGCAGTACTTC	CASSVGHSSSYEQYF
-	-	TRBV7-2	TRBJ2-4	TGTGCCAGCAGGTACGACAGGAAGGGACGAGGCAAAAACATTCAGTACTTC	CASRYDRKGRGKNIQYF
-	-	TRBV3-1/TRBV3-2	TRBJ1-6	TGTGCCAGCAGCCTCCACCCTGGGAGAAATCCTTATAATTCACCCCTCCACTTT	CASSLHPGRNPYNSPLHF
-	TRBD1	TRBV19	TRBJ2-1	TGTGCCAGTAGTATTGAGGGACAGTTGAGCTCCTACAATGAGCAGTTCTTC	CASSIEGQLSSYNEQFF
-	-	TRBV7-2	TRBJ2-2	TGTGCCAGCAGCTTACGGCGGGGTTCGAACACCGGGGAGCTGTTTTTT	CASSLRRGSNTGELFF
-	-	TRBV24-1	TRBJ2-3	TGTGCCACCAGTGCTAATGTCCCCACAGATACGCAGTATTTT	CATSANVPTDTQYF
-	TRBD1	TRBV6-1	TRBJ1-2	TGTGCCAGCAGTGAAGCGAGTACGAGGGGGCCCTATGGCTACACCTTC	CASSEASTRGPYGYTF
-	-	TRBV6-2/TRBV6-3	TRBJ1-4	TGTGCCAGCAGTTACGAGAGGGTTCACGAAAAACTGTTTTTT	CASSYERVHEKLFF